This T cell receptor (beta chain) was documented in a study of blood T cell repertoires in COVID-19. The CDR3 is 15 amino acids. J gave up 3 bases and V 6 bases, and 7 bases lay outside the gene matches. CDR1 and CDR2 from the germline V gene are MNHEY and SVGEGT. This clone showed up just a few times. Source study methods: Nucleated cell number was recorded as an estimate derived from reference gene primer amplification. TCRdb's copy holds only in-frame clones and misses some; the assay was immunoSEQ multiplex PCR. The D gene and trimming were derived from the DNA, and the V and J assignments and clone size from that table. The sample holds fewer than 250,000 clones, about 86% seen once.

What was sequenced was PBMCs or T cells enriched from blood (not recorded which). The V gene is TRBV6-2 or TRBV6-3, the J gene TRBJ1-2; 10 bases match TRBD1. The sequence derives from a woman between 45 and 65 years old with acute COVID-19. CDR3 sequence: CASSWTGTGDYGYTF. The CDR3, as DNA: TGTGCCAGCAGCTGGACCGGGACAGGGGACTATGGCTACACCTTC.